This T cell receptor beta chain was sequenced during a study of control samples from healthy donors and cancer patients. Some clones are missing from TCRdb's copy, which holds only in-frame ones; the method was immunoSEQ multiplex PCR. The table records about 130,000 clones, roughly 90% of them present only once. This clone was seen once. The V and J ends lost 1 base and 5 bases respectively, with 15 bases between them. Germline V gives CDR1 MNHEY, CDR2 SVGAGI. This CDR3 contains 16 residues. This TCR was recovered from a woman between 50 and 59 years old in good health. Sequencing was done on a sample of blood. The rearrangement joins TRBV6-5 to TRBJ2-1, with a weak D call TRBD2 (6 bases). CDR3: CASSYLAEGTHNEQFF. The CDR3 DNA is TGTGCCAGCAGTTACTTAGCGGAAGGTACCCACAATGAGCAGTTCTTC.